One and the same sample provided the 7 T cell receptor beta chains below, sequenced in a study of Graves' ophthalmopathy and Graves' hyperthyroidism. TCR beta CDR3 amplification used RNA transcripts. A first-round RT-PCR used HTBI primers, followed by a second-round multiplex PCR. TCRdb reprocessed the multiplex PCR reads via MiXCR and lists one record per CDR3 protein. The sample lists about 390,000 distinct CDR3 sequences, approximately 15% occurring once. The sample taken for sequencing was peripheral blood. These receptor sequences come from a woman aged 18-29 years with stable Graves' hyperthyroidism.

This clonotype has more than one count but fewer than ten. V and J are TRBV29-1 and TRBJ2-5, with D perhaps matching TRBD2 (6 bases). CDR1 and CDR2 from the germline V gene are SQVTM and ANQGSEA. CDR3 length: 14 amino acids. V lost 4 bases and J lost 2, with 14 bases in between. The CDR3, as DNA: TGCAGCGTTGGGGAGGAGAGGCTACAAGAGACCCAGTACTTC. Amino acids: CSVGEERLQETQYF.

This clonotype has at least ten counts. This chain links TRBV7-3 with TRBJ1-1, with D maybe TRBD1 (5 bases). This CDR3 comprises 16 residues. The ends were cut back, 0 bases at V and 7 bases at J, with 18 bases in the middle. Germline CDR1 and CDR2: SGHTA and FQGTGA. The CDR3 is CASSLTGLAGGGEAFF. In DNA, the CDR3 is TGTGCCAGCAGCTTAACGGGGCTGGCAGGTGGGGGTGAAGCTTTCTTT.

In this sample, this clonotype turned up many times. This sequence joins TRBV6-4 and TRBJ1-1; maybe TRBD1 (5 bases). The CDR3 covers 12 residues. V lost 0 bases and J lost 11, with 10 bases in between. CDR1 is MRHNA, CDR2 SNTAGT, per germline. CDR3 region: CASSDSAGRAFF. DNA of the CDR3: TGTGCCAGCAGTGACTCGGCAGGGCGGGCTTTCTTT.

This clonotype appeared many times. The chain uses TRBV11-2 and TRBJ2-2; weak D call: TRBD2 (6 bases). Trimming left V 1 base short and J 3 bases short, with 12 bases between. This CDR3 has 16 amino acids. CDR1 SGHAT and CDR2 FQNNGV come from the germline V gene. The chain's CDR3 is CASSLVIADDTGELFF. CDR3 DNA sequence: TGTGCCAGCAGCTTAGTGATAGCGGATGACACCGGGGAGCTGTTTTTT.

Points on this clonotype: This sequence may be a read error, since a much larger clone differs from it by one base. In DNA, the CDR3 is TGTGCCAGCAGTAGGGAGGGGCAACCAGGAGTTGAAGCTTGCTTT. It codes for CASSREGQPGVEACF. The rearrangement links TRBV2 to TRBJ1-1, with D maybe TRBD1 (5 bases). This CDR3 is 15 amino acids long. The germline gives CDR1 SNHLY, CDR2 FYNNEI.

This clonotype was recorded at least ten times. The chain has TRBV27 and TRBJ1-3, with a possible D match to TRBD1 (6 bases). Trimming pared 6 bases from V and 4 bases from J, leaving 16 bases between. CDR3 length: 15 residues. Germline values: CDR1 MNHEY, CDR2 SMNVEV (reference sequence). CDR3 sequence reads: CASSRGPSGGNTIYF. The CDR3 coding sequence is TGTGCCAGCAGCAGGGGACCTTCGGGCGGAAACACCATATATTTT.

Concerning this clonotype: This sequence may be a read error, since a much larger clone differs from it by one base. The rearrangement links TRBV7-9 to TRBJ1-1; D remains unclear. Trimming cost V 5 bases and J 1 base, with 11 bases left between them. The CDR3 totals 14 residues. Germline-derived CDR1 and CDR2 are SEHNR and FQNEAQ (reference sequence). The CDR3 loop is CASSALLGNTEAFF. The CDR3 DNA sequence: TGTGCCAGCAGCGCGCTACTGGGGAACACTGAAGCTTTCTTT.